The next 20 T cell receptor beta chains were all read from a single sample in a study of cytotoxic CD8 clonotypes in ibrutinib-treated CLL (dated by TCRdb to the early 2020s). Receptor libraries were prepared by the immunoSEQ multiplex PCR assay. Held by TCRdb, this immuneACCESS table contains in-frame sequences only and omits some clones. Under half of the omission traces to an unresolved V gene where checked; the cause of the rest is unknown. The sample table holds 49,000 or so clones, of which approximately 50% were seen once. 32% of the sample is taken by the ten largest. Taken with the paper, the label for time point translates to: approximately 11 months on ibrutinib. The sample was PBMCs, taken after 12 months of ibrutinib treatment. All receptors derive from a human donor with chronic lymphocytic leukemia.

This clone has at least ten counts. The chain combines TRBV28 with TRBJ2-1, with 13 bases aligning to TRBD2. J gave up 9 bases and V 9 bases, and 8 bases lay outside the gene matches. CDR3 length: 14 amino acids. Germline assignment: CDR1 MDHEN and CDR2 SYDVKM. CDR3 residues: CASAGTSGILEQFF. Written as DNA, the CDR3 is TGTGCCAGTGCGGGGACTAGCGGGATTCTTGAGCAGTTCTTC.

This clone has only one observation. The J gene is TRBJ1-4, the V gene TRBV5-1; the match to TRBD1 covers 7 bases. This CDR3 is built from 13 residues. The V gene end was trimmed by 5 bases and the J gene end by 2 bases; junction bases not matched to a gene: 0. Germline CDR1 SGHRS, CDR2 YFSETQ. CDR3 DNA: TGCGCCAGCAGGACAGGGACTAATGAAAAACTGTTTTTT. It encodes CASRTGTNEKLFF.

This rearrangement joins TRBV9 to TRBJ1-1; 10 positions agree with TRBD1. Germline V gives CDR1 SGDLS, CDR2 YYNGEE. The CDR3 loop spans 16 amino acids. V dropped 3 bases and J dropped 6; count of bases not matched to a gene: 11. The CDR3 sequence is CASSGGLGTGEPEAFF. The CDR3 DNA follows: TGTGCCAGCAGCGGAGGTTTGGGGACAGGGGAACCTGAAGCTTTCTTT. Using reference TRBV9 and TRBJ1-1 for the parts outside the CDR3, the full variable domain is DSGVTQTPKHLITATGQRVTLRCSPRSGDLSVYWYQQSLDQGLQFLIQYYNGEERAKGNILERFSAQQFPDLHSELNLSSLELGDSALYFCASSGGLGTGEPEAFFGQGTRLTVV.

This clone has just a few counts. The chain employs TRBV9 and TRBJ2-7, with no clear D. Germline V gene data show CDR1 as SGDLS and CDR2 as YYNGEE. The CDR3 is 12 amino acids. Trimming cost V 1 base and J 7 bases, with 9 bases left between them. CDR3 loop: CASSVFGGEQYF. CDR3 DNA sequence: TGTGCCAGCAGCGTATTCGGTGGTGAGCAGTACTTC.

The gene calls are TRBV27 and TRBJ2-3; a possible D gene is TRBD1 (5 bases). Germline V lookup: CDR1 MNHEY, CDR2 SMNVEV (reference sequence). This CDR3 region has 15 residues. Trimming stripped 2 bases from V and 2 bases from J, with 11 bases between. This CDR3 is CASSLRQGNTDTQYF. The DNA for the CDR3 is TGTGCCAGCAGTTTAAGGCAGGGAAACACAGATACGCAGTATTTT.

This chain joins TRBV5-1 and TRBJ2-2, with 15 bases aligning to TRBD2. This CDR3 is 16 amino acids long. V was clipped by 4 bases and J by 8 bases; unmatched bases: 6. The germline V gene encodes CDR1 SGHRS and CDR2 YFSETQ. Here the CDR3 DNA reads TGCGCCAGCAGCCGGACTAGCGGGAGGGCCAATGGGGAGCTGTTTTTT. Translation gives CASSRTSGRANGELFF.

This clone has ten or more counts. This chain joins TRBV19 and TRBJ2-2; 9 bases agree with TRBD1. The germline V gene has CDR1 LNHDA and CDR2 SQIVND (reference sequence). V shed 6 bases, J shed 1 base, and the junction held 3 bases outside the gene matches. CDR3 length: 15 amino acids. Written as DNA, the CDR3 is TGTGCCAGTAGGCGGGACAGGGTGAACACCGGGGAGCTGTTTTTT. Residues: CASRRDRVNTGELFF.

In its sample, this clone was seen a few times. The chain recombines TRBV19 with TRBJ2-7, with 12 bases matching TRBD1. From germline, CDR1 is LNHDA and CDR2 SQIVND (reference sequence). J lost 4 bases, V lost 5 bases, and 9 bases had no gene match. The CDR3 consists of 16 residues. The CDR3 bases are TGTGCCAGTAGTTCCCCGGGACAGGGGGCAACTTACGAGCAGTACTTC. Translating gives CASSSPGQGATYEQYF.

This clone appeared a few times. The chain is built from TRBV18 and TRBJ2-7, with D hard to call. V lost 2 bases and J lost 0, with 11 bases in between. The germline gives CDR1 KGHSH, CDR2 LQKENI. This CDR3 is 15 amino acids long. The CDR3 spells CASSPMAASSYEQYF. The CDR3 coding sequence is TGTGCCAGCTCACCAATGGCAGCGAGCTCCTACGAGCAGTACTTC.

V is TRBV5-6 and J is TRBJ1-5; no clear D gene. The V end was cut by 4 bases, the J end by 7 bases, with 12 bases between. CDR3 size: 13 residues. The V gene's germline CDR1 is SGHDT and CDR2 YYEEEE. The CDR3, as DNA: TGTGCCAGCAGCGTGGACCTAGGGCAGCCCCAGCATTTT. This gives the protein CASSVDLGQPQHF.

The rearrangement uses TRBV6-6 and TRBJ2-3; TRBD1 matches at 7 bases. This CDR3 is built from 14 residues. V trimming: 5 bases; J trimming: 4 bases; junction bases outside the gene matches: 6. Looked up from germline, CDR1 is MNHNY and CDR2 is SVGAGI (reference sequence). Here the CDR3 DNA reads TGTGCCAGCAGTCCAGGGGGAAGGTCAGATACGCAGTATTTT. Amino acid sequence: CASSPGGRSDTQYF.

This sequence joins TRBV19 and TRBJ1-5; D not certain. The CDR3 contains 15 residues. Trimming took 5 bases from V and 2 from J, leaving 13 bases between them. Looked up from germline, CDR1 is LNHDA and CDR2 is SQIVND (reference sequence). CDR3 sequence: CASSYPGNGNQPQHF. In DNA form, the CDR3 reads TGTGCCAGTAGTTACCCCGGGAATGGCAATCAGCCCCAGCATTTT.

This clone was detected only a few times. CDR3 nucleotides: TGTGCCAGCAGTGGGCGGGGGTTTTCTAGCACAGATACGCAGTATTTT. Protein: CASSGRGFSSTDTQYF. The V gene is TRBV27, the J gene TRBJ2-3; 7 bases fit TRBD2. Per the germline V gene, CDR1 is MNHEY and CDR2 is SMNVEV (reference sequence). There are 16 residues in the CDR3. The V gene end was trimmed by 5 bases and the J gene end by 0 bases; junction bases not matched to a gene: 8.

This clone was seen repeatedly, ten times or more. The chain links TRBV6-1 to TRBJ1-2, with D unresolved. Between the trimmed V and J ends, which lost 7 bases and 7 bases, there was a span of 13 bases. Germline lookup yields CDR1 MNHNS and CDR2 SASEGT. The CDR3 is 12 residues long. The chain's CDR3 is CASIPLDLGYTF. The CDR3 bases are TGTGCCAGCATCCCTTTAGACCTTGGCTACACCTTC.

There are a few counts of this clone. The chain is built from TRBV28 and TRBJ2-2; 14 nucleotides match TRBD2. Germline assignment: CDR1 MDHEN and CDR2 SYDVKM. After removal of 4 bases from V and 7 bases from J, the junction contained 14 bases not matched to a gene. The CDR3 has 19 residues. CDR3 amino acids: CASSSSGLAGVELGGELFF. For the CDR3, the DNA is TGTGCCAGCAGTTCCTCGGGACTAGCGGGAGTCGAGTTGGGCGGGGAGCTGTTTTTT.

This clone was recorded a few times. The CDR3 is CASSGLSRGFGADTQYF. The CDR3, as DNA: TGTGCCAGCAGCGGACTTAGTCGGGGCTTCGGTGCAGATACGCAGTATTTT. V gene TRBV4-2 combines with J gene TRBJ2-3; tentatively, D is TRBD1 or TRBD2 (5 bases each). V was clipped by 5 bases and J by 4 bases, with 22 bases between them. Germline CDR1 reads LGHNA; CDR2 reads YNFKEQ. The CDR3 covers 17 residues.

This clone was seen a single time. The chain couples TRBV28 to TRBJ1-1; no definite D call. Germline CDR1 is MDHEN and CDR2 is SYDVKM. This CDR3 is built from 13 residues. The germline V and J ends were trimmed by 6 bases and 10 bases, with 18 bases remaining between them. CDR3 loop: CASSPLVGGRAFF. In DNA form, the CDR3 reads TGTGCCAGCAGCCCCCTCGTGGGCGGGAGAGCTTTCTTT.

This chain's CDR3 is CASSLARLAGEVGGELFF. The CDR3 nucleotides read TGCGCCAGCAGCTTGGCCCGTCTAGCGGGAGAAGTTGGCGGGGAGCTGTTTTTT. The chain carries TRBV5-1 and TRBJ2-2, with 10 nucleotides matching TRBD2. The germline gives CDR1 SGHRS, CDR2 YFSETQ. The CDR3 length is 18 residues. Germline trimming cut 0 bases from V and 7 bases from J; bases unmatched to any gene: 12.

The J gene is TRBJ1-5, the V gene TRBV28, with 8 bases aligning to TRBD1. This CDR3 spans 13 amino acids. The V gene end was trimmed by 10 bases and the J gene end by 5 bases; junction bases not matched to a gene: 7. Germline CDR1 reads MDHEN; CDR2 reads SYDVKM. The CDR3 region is CATQSGGYQPQHF. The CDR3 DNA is TGTGCCACCCAATCAGGGGGCTATCAGCCCCAGCATTTT. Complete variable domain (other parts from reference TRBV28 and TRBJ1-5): DVKVTQSSRYLVKRTGEKVFLECVQDMDHENMFWYRQDPGLGLRLIYFSYDVKMKEKGDIPEGYSVSREKKERFSLILESASTNQTSMYLCATQSGGYQPQHFGDGTRLSIL.

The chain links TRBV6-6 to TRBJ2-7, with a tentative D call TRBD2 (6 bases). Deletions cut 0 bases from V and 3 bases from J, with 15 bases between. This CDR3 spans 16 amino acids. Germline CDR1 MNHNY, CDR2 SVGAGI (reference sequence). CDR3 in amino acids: CASSYSEYGGNYEQYF. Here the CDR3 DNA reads TGTGCCAGCAGTTACTCAGAGTACGGCGGGAACTACGAGCAGTACTTC.